This TCR beta chain comes out of a study of T cell responses to AZD1222 COVID-19 vaccine. Sequencing was performed with immunoSEQ multiplex PCR; in TCRdb, only in-frame clones are kept and a portion is missing. Of more than 100,000 clones listed, about 94% are singletons. CDR1 is SGHNT and CDR2 is YYREEE in the germline V gene (reference sequence). This CDR3 has 13 amino acids. V trimming: 4 bases; J trimming: 6 bases; junction bases outside the gene matches: 3. Here the sequenced sample was peripheral blood, taken on day 0 of AZD1222 vaccination. The V call is TRBV5-4, the J call TRBJ2-7, with 11 bases aligning to TRBD2. This clonotype was sampled from an adult in good health. CDR3: CASSPGTSGEQYF. In DNA, the CDR3 is TGTGCCAGCAGCCCCGGGACTAGCGGCGAGCAGTACTTC.